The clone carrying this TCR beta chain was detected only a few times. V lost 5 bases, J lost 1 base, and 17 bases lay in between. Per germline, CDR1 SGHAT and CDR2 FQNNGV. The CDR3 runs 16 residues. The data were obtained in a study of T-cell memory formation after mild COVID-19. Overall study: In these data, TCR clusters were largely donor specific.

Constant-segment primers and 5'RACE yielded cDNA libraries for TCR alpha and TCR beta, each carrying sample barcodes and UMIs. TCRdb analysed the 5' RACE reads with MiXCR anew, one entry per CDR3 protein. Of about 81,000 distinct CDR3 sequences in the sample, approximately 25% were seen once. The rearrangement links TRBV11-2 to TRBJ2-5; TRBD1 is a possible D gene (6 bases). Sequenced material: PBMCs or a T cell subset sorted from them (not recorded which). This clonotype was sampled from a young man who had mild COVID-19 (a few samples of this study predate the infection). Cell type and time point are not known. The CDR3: CASSLRGPGVQETQYF. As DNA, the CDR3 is TGTGCCAGCAGCCTCCGTGGTCCAGGGGTCCAAGAGACCCAGTACTTC.